Listed below are T cell receptor beta chains from one sample, sequenced in a study of CD4 T cells in relation to SARS-CoV-2 and coronaviruses. Assay used: immunoSEQ multiplex PCR; TCRdb lists only in-frame clones, some missing. The sample holds around 15,000 clones, around four fifths seen once. Antigens of these TCRs are unknown. The sequencing sample was made of CD4+ T cells from PBMCs, cultured in vitro. The origin of the receptors is a human donor in good health. The CDR3 runs from the conserved cysteine through the conserved F or W. The order of the fields is J gene, V gene, clone size, D gene, CDR3 protein, CDR3 DNA. A D gene is named only where the DNA matches it firmly. A row's size may be missing; if present it is once, few, many or a size class.

TRBJ2-5	TRBV6-5	NA	TRBD1	CASRTGQGLGETQYF	TGTGCCAGCAGAACGGGACAGGGTCTAGGGGAGACCCAGTACTTC
TRBJ2-5	TRBV19	NA	TRBD1	CASSTSGGARQETQYF	TGTGCCAGTAGTACCTCAGGGGGAGCAAGGCAAGAGACCCAGTACTTC
TRBJ2-7	TRBV7-2	NA	TRBD1	CASSLGQGEPEQYF	TGTGCCAGCAGCTTGGGACAGGGAGAGCCCGAGCAGTACTTC
TRBJ2-2	TRBV3-1/TRBV3-2	NA	NA	CASTVLGSSGELFF	TGTGCCAGCACCGTTCTGGGTTCGTCCGGGGAGCTGTTTTTT
TRBJ2-7	TRBV2	few	NA	CAIGGYAGQGSSYEQYF	TGTGCCATTGGGGGGTACGCAGGGCAGGGCAGCTCCTACGAGCAGTACTTC
TRBJ2-7	TRBV12-5	NA	TRBD1	CASGLARLPSGTGYEQYF	TGTGCTAGTGGTTTGGCCCGCCTCCCCTCCGGGACAGGCTACGAGCAGTACTTC
TRBJ2-5	TRBV20-1	NA	NA	CSARDKWTQYF	TGCAGTGCTAGAGATAAGTGGACCCAGTACTTC
TRBJ2-5	TRBV5-4	NA	NA	CASSLNQGSKETQYF	TGTGCCAGCAGCTTGAACCAGGGGTCGAAAGAGACCCAGTACTTC
TRBJ2-1	TRBV24-1	NA	NA	CATSDFSREQFF	TGTGCCACCAGTGATTTTTCCCGTGAGCAGTTCTTC
TRBJ2-7	TRBV11-3	NA	TRBD1	CASSRGTGAPYEQYF	TGTGCCAGCAGCAGAGGGACAGGGGCTCCCTACGAGCAGTACTTC
TRBJ1-3	TRBV5-1	NA	NA	CASSLSRSGNTIYF	TGCGCCAGCAGCTTGTCACGCTCTGGAAACACCATATATTTT
TRBJ2-1	TRBV19	NA	TRBD2	CASSIPVLAGGYNEQFF	TGTGCCAGTAGTATTCCCGTTCTAGCGGGAGGGTACAATGAGCAGTTCTTC
TRBJ1-1	TRBV3-1/TRBV3-2	few	NA	CASSQDSAAVSLNTEAFF	TGTGCCAGCAGCCAAGACTCAGCGGCTGTTTCTCTGAACACTGAAGCTTTCTTT
TRBJ2-5	TRBV24-1	NA	TRBD1	CATSGTGGKETQYF	TGTGCCACCAGTGGTACAGGGGGCAAGGAGACCCAGTACTTC
TRBJ2-7	TRBV2	NA	TRBD2	CASSEIAGGPYEQYF	TGTGCCAGCAGTGAAATAGCGGGAGGACCCTACGAGCAGTACTTC
TRBJ1-5	TRBV2	NA	TRBD1	CASSQDREEQPQHF	TGTGCCAGCAGCCAAGACAGGGAGGAACAGCCCCAGCATTTT
TRBJ1-4	TRBV11-2	NA	NA	CASSLVGVSGEKLFF	TGTGCCAGCAGCTTAGTGGGGGTCTCGGGCGAAAAACTGTTTTTT
TRBJ2-3	TRBV10-3	NA	TRBD2	CAISGTSGSLVTDTQYF	TGTGCCATCAGCGGGACTAGCGGGAGTCTGGTTACAGATACGCAGTATTTT
TRBJ2-3	TRBV5-1	NA	NA	CASSFLFTPEDTQYF	TGCGCCAGCAGCTTTCTATTCACGCCTGAGGATACGCAGTATTTT
TRBJ1-2	TRBV2	NA	NA	CASDRTNYGYTF	TGTGCCAGTGACAGGACCAACTATGGCTACACCTTC
TRBJ2-7	TRBV7-2	NA	NA	CASSLARDQIYEQYF	TGTGCCAGCAGCTTAGCCCGGGACCAAATCTACGAGCAGTACTTC
TRBJ2-3	TRBV25-1	NA	TRBD2	CASSTSGAQYF	TGTGCCAGCAGTACTAGCGGTGCGCAGTATTTT
TRBJ2-3	TRBV12-3/TRBV12-4	once	NA	CASSLGFNTQYF	TGTGCCAGCAGTTTGGGTTTTAATACGCAGTATTTT
TRBJ1-2	TRBV5-4	NA	NA	CASSSFQGTYGYTF	TGTGCCAGCAGCTCATTCCAGGGGACCTATGGCTACACCTTC
TRBJ2-5	TRBV12-5	NA	NA	CASGLGAGETQYF	TGTGCTAGTGGTTTGGGGGCCGGGGAGACCCAGTACTTC
TRBJ1-2	TRBV6-5	NA	NA	CASSIRGGGLGYTF	TGTGCCAGCAGCATACGAGGCGGAGGCTTGGGCTACACCTTC
TRBJ2-7	TRBV9	once	NA	CASSVDRQGEQYF	TGTGCCAGCAGCGTAGATAGGCAAGGGGAGCAGTACTTC
TRBJ2-1	TRBV6-5	few	NA	CASARDGHNEQFF	TGTGCCAGCGCACGGGACGGTCACAATGAGCAGTTCTTC
TRBJ2-1	TRBV19	NA	NA	CASTWAGQRNEQFF	TGTGCCAGTACCTGGGCAGGGCAACGCAATGAGCAGTTCTTC
TRBJ2-6	TRBV3-1/TRBV3-2	NA	NA	CASSQDSGANVLTF	TGTGCCAGCAGCCAGGATTCTGGGGCCAACGTCCTGACTTTC
TRBJ1-5	TRBV5-1	NA	TRBD1	CASSQGDTKVGRNQPQHF	TGCGCCAGCAGCCAGGGGGACACAAAGGTTGGGCGCAATCAGCCCCAGCATTTT
TRBJ2-7	TRBV28	NA	NA	CASSFNWGLYEQYF	TGTGCCAGCAGTTTCAATTGGGGGCTATACGAGCAGTACTTC
TRBJ2-1	TRBV6-5	NA	NA	CASARENYNEQFF	TGTGCCAGCGCCCGGGAGAACTACAATGAGCAGTTCTTC
TRBJ1-5	TRBV5-1	NA	NA	CASSLESDQPQHF	TGCGCCAGCAGCCTCGAATCAGATCAGCCCCAGCATTTT
TRBJ1-6	TRBV6-1	NA	NA	CASSEFPGSVASPLHF	TGTGCCAGCAGTGAGTTCCCAGGGTCTGTAGCCTCACCCCTCCACTTT
TRBJ1-1	TRBV5-1	NA	TRBD1	CASSLAYRGRGNTEAFF	TGCGCCAGCAGCTTGGCCTACAGGGGACGGGGGAACACTGAAGCTTTCTTT
TRBJ2-5	TRBV19	NA	TRBD1	CASSSTGLRETQYF	TGTGCCAGTAGTTCGACAGGGTTAAGAGAGACCCAGTACTTC